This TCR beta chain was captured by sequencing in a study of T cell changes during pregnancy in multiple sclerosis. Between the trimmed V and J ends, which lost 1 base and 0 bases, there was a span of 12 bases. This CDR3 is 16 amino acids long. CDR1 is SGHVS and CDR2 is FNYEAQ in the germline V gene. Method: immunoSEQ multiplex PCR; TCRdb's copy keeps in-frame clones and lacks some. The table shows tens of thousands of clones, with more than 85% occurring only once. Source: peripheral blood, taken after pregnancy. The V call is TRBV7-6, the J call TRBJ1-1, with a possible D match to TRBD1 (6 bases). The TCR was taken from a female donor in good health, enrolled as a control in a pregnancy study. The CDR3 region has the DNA TGTGCCAGCAGCTTAGGCCACAGGGCCATGAACACTGAAGCTTTCTTT. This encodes CASSLGHRAMNTEAFF.